This entry describes one T cell receptor beta chain. Its target is unknown. The data were obtained in a study of regulatory dendritic cells for organ transplantation. General study findings and limits: Of resting T cell subsets, memory CD8+ had the most alloreactive clonotypes.

Clones were sequenced by immunoSEQ multiplex PCR, and TCRdb holds only the in-frame ones, with some missing. The sample includes under 45,000 clones, about 88% of them seen just once. The specimen sequenced was naive CD4+ T cells from blood. Subset in this sample: CD45RA+ naive T cells. The sequence derives from a human donor in good health.

The CDR3 here is CASSQDRGSEAFF. The CDR3, as DNA: TGTGCCAGCAGCCAAGATAGAGGGTCTGAAGCTTTCTTT. V and J are TRBV4-2 and TRBJ1-1; no definite D call. The CDR3 runs 13 residues. Germline CDR1 is LGHNA and CDR2 is YNFKEQ. Trimming cost V 0 bases and J 6 bases, with 8 bases left between them.